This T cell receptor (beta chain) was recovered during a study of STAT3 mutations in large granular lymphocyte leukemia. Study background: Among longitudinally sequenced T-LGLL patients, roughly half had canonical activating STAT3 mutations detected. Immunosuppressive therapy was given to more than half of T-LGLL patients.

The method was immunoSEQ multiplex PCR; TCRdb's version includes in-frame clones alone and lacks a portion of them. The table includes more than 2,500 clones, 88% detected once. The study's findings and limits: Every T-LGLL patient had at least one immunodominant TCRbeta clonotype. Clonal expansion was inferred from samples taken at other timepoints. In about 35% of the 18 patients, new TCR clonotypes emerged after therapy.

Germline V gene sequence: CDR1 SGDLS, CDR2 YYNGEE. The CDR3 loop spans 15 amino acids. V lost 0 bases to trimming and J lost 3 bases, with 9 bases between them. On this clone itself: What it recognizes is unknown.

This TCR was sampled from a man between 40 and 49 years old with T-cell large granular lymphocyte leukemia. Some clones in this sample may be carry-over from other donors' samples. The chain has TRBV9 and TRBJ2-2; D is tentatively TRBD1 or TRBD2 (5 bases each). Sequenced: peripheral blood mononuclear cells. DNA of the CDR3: TGTGCCAGCAGCGTAGAGAGGGGATACACCGGGGAGCTGTTTTTT. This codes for CASSVERGYTGELFF.